One TCR beta chain is described in this entry. The antigen it binds to is not known. Per-base qualities were not stored, and no clone one base away is much larger. By immunohistochemistry, the tumors of all patients showed robust positive staining for Merkel cell polyomavirus Large T antigen. The study included around 13 Merkel cell carcinoma patients whose blood and/or cultured TIL contained robust KLL-tetramer+ populations exceeding 0.04% of CD8+ T cells. All patients were identified as Caucasian, and a median age of about 65 years (range 50 to 77 years) was recorded. Lymph node tumors were analyzed for patients with unknown primaries who presented with nodal disease, or when there was not enough primary tissue. Libraries were constructed by the immunoSEQ multiplex PCR assay. Adaptive Biotechnologies (Seattle, WA) carried out the genomic DNA extraction, TRB sequencing and normalization. As for how the authors treated the data: Clonality was calculated as one minus the Shannon entropy of productive TRB sequences, normalized by log2 of unique productive sequences. KLL-specific clonotypes in tumors were found by matching TCRbeta CDR3 amino acid sequences to the sequences from the tetramer-sorted sample of each patient. Sourced from immuneACCESS, this table was stored by TCRdb with only in-frame sequences that have V and J called. A share of the clones is absent; for the studies checked, an unresolved V gene accounts for under half, and the remainder has no known explanation. The D gene and trimming were derived from the DNA, and the V and J assignments and clone size from that table. This sample holds more than 20,000 clones; roughly 87% were observed only once. More than 2.5% of the sample is taken by the ten largest.

The sample is drawn from a study of tumor-infiltrating T cells and Merkel cell polyomavirus (dated by TCRdb to the late 2010s). At the level of the whole study: In Merkel cell carcinoma patients, the study examined CD8+ T cells specific for the Merkel cell polyomavirus KLL epitope. Patients came in at different disease stages and had a median follow-up of approximately 2.9 years, ranging from 1.1 to 6.0 years. Patient treatments varied, were not standardized, and included chemotherapy, radiation and immunotherapies. TRB sequencing was performed on KLL-tetramer-sorted cells from blood or tumor-infiltrating lymphocytes in 14 samples, as well as on eleven to twelve matched whole-tumor samples. The majority of whole-tumor samples consisted of roughly 25-micron curls cut from formalin-fixed, paraffin-embedded tissue blocks. Of all the tumor samples in the study, one was a frozen nodal tumor digest and another was a flash-frozen core biopsy of a metastasis.

The full study reports these points: Only a single viral epitope was studied, so T cells against other Merkel cell polyomavirus epitopes were not captured. A greater number of unique KLL-specific clonotypes in tumors (5-108 vs 0-3) was associated with a significant advantage in MCC-specific survival (P = 0.0051). The small sample size of the study (n of about eleven patients) is recognized as a limitation. A higher intratumoral fraction of KLL-specific T cells (about 1.9-20% versus roughly 0-0.14%) was associated with significantly improved MCC-specific survival. KLL-specific TRB repertoires were diverse and largely private, with only one public clonotype among nearly 400 unique sequences, shared by two patients.

The clonotype was recovered from a man between 50 and 59 years old with Merkel cell carcinoma. The material sequenced was lymph node tissue.

The CDR3 amino acid sequence is: CASSSRTGTGYTF. The nucleotides are TGTGCCAGCAGCTCACGGACAGGGACCGGCTACACCTTC. This chain is built from TRBV7-9 and TRBJ1-2; 8 central nucleotides agree with TRBD1. The CDR3 sequence holds 13 residues, the cysteine and phenylalanine included. The kept DNA is CDR3 alone, 39 bases in frame from the first base. For this chain, trimming is 4 bases at the V end and 8 bases at the J end, and the number of junction bases without a gene match is 6. CDR1 SEHNR and CDR2 FQNEAQ were looked up in the germline V gene (reference sequence).